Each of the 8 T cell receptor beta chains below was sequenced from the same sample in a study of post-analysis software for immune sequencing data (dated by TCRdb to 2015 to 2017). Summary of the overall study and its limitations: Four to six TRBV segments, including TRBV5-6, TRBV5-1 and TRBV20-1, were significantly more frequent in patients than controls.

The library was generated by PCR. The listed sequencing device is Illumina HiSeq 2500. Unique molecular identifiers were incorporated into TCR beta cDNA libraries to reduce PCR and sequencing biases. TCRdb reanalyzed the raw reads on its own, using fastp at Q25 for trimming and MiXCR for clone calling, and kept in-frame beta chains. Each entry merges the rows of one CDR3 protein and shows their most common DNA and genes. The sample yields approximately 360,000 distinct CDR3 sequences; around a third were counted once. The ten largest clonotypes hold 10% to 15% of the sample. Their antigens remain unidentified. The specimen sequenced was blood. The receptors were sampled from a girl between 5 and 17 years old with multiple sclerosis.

The CDR3 DNA reads TGTGCCAGCACCTTCGGGGGCCAAGGATCCCCCGGGGAGCTGTTTTTT. It codes for CASTFGGQGSPGELFF. This chain links TRBV6-6 with TRBJ2-2; tentatively, D is TRBD1 or TRBD2 (6 bases each). The CDR3 is 16 amino acids. Germline V gene sequence: CDR1 MNHNY, CDR2 SVGAGI (reference sequence). Trimming took off 7 bases at V and 6 bases at J, with 21 bases between the two ends.

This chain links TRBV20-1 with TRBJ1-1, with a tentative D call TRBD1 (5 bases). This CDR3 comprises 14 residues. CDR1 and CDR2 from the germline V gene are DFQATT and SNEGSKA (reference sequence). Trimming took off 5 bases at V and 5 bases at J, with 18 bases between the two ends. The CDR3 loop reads CSAPSISGRTEAFF. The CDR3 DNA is TGCAGTGCTCCTTCAATCTCAGGGAGGACTGAAGCTTTCTTT.

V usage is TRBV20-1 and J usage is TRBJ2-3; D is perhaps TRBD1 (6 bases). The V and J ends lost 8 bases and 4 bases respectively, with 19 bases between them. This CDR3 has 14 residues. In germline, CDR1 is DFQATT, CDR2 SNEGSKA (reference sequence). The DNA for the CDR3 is TGCAGTTTCCAGGACAGAATTGTGCCAGATACGCAGTATTTT. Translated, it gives CSFQDRIVPDTQYF.

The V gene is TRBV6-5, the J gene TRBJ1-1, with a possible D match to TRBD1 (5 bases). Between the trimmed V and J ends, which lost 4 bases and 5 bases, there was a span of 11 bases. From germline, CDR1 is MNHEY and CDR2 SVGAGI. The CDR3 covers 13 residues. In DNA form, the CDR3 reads TGTGCCAGCAGTTCCGACAGCCCGACTGAAGCTTTCTTT. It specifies CASSSDSPTEAFF.

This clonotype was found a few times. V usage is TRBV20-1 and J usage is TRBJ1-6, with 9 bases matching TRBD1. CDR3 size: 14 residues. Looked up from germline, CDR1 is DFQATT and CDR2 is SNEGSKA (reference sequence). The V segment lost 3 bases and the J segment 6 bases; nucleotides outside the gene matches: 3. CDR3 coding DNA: TGCAGTGCTAGCCCGACAGGGGGTAATTCACCCCTCCACTTT. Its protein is CSASPTGGNSPLHF.

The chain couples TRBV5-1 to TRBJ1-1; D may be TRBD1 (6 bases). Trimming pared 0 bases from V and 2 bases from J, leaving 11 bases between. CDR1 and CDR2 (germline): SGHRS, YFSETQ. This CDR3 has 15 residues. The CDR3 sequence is CASSLEGEPNTEAFF. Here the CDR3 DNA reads TGCGCCAGCAGCTTGGAGGGGGAACCAAACACTGAAGCTTTCTTT.

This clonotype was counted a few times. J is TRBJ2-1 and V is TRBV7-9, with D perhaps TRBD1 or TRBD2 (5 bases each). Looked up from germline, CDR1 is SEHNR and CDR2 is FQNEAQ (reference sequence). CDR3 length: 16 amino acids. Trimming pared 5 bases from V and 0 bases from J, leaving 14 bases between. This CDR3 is CASSPGRLSSYNEQFF. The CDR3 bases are TGTGCCAGCAGCCCGGGACGGTTGAGCTCCTACAATGAGCAGTTCTTC.

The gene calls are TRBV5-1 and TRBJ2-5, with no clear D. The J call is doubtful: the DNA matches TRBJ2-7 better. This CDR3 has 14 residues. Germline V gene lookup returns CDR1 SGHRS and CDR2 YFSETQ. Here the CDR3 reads CASSLSGNIYEQYF. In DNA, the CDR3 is TGCGCCAGCAGCTTGAGTGGGAATATCTACGAGCAGTACTTC.